The entry that follows covers one T cell receptor beta chain sequence. With 4 bases removed from V and 0 bases from J, the gap between germline ends came to 12 bases. This CDR3 is built from 15 residues. Germline CDR1 reads MGHRA; CDR2 reads YSYEKL. Recruited during active infection, patients (from Seattle) were subsequently followed longitudinally. This record comes from a study of blood T cell repertoires in COVID-19. Study context: Spain, Italy and the United States supplied samples that represented acute and convalescent COVID-19. Nucleic acid was either cDNA or gDNA, and it came from T cells, B-cell-depleted T cells, or PBMCs.

Authors' data handling: Estimation of nucleated cell counts relied on the amplification of reference gene primers. Profiling relied on immunoSEQ multiplex PCR, and the TCRdb table lists in-frame clones only, not all of them. V, J and clone size were drawn from that table, and D and trimming were deduced from the DNA. The repertoire has some 270,000 clones, nearly 90% of them found once; the top ten carry 2.1%. This sequence was found in a woman in her sixties with COVID-19, enrolled during active disease. Sequenced sample: peripheral blood. V is TRBV4-1 and J is TRBJ1-1; D unclear. The CDR3 DNA reads as TGCGCCAGCAGCCGACGAAGACAATTGAACACTGAAGCTTTCTTT. Amino acids: CASSRRRQLNTEAFF.